This section outlines one T cell receptor (beta chain) sequence together with its context. The sample comes from a study of blood T cell repertoires in COVID-19. Turning to the study itself: Acute and convalescent COVID-19 samples came from the United States, Italy and Spain.

Under the authors' procedure: Nucleated cell counts were estimated from reference gene primer amplification. Produced via immunoSEQ multiplex PCR; TCRdb's table is partial and in-frame only. V, J and clone size were drawn from that table, and D and trimming were deduced from the DNA. Among tens of thousands of clones listed, approximately 88% were seen once. The sample was peripheral blood. The clonotype originates from a man older than 75 with acute or convalescent COVID-19.

CDR3 nucleotides: TGCGCCAGCAGCTTGGCGGGGAATCTAGCAGGCGAGACCCAGTACTTC. It is translated as CASSLAGNLAGETQYF. The rearrangement joins TRBV5-1 to TRBJ2-5, with D perhaps TRBD2 (5 bases). The CDR3 consists of 16 residues. CDR1 and CDR2 from the germline V gene are SGHRS and YFSETQ. Trimming removed 0 bases from V and 5 bases from J, with 17 bases in between.